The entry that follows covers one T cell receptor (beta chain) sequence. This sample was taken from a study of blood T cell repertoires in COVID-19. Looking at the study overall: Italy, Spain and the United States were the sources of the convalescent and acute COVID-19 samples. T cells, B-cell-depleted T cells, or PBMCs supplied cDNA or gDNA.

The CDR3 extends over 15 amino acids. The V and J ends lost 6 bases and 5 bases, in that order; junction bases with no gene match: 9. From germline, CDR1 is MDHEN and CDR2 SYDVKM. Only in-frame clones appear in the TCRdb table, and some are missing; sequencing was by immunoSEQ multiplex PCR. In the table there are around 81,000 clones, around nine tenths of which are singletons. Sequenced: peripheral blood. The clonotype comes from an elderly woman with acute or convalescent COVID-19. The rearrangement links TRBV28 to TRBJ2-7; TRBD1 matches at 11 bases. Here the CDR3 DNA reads TGTGCCAGCAGATCGCTGCGGACAGGGGGCGACGAGCAGTACTTC. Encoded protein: CASRSLRTGGDEQYF.